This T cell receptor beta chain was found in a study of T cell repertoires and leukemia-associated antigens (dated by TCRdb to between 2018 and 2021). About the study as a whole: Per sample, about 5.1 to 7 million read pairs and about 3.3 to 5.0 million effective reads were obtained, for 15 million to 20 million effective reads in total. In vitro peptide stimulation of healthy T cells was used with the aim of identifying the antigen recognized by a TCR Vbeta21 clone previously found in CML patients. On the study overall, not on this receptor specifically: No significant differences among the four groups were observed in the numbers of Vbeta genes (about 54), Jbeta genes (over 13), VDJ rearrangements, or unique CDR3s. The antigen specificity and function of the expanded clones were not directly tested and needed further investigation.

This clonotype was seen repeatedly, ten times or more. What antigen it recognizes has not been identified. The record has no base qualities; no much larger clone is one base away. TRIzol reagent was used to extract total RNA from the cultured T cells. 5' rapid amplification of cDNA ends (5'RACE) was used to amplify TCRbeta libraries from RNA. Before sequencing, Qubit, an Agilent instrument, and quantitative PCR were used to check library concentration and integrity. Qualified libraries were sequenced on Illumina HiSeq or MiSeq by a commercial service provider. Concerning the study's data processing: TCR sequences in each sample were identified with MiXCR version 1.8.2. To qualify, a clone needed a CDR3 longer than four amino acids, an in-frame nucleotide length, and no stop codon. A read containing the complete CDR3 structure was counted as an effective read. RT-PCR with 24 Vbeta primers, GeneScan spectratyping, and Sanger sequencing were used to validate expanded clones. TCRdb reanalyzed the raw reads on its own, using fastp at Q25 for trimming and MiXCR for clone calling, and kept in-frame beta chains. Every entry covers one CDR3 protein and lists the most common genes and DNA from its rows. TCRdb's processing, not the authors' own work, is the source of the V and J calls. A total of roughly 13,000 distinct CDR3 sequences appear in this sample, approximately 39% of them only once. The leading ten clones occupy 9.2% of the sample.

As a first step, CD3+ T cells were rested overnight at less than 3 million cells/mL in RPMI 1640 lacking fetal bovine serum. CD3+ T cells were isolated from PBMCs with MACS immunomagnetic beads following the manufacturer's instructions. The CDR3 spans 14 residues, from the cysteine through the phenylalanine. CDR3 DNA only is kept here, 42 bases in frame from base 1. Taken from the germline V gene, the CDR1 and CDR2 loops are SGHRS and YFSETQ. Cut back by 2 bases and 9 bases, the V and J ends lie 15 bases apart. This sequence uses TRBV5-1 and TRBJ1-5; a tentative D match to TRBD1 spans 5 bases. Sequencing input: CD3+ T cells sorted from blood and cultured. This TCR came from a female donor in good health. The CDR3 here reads CASSFGQGGSPQHF. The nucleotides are TGCGCCAGCAGCTTTGGGCAGGGAGGTTCGCCCCAGCATTTT.